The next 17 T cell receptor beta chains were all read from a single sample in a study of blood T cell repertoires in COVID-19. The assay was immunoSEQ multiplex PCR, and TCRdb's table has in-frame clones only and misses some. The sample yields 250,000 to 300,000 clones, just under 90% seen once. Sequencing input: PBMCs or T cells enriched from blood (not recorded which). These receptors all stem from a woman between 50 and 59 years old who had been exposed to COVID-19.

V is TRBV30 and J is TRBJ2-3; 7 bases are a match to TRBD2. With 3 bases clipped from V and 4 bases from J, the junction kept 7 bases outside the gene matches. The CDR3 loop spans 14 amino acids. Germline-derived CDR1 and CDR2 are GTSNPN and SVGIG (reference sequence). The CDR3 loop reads CAWRYTGGSDTQYF. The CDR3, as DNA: TGTGCCTGGAGGTATACGGGGGGTTCAGATACGCAGTATTTT.

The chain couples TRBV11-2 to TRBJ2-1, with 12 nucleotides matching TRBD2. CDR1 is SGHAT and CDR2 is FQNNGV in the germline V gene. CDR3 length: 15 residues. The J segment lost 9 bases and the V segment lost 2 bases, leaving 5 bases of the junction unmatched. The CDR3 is CASSLLAGGHSEQFF. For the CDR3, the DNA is TGTGCCAGCAGCTTACTAGCGGGGGGGCATAGTGAGCAGTTCTTC.

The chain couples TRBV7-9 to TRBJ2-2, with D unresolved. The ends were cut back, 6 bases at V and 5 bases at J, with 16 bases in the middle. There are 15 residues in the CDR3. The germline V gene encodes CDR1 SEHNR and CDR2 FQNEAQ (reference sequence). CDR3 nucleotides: TGTGCCAGCAGTCCCCCCCGAGTCCGGACCGGGGAGCTGTTTTTT. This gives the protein CASSPPRVRTGELFF.

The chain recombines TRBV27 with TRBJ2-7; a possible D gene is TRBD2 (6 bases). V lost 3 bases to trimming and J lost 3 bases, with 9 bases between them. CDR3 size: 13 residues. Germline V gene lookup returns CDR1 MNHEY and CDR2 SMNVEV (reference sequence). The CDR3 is CASSFGLNYEQYF. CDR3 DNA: TGTGCCAGCAGTTTCGGACTAAACTACGAGCAGTACTTC.

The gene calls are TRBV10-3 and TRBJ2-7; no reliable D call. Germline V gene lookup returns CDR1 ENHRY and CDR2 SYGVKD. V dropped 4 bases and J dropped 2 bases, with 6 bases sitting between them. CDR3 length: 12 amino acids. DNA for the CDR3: TGTGCCATCAGTGGCCACACCTACGAGCAGTACTTC. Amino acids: CAISGHTYEQYF.

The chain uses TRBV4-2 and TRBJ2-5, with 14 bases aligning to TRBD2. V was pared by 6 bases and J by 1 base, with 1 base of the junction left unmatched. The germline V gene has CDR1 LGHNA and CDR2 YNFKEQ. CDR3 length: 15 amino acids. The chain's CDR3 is CASSGLAGGQETQYF. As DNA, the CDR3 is TGTGCCAGCAGTGGACTAGCGGGGGGCCAAGAGACCCAGTACTTC.

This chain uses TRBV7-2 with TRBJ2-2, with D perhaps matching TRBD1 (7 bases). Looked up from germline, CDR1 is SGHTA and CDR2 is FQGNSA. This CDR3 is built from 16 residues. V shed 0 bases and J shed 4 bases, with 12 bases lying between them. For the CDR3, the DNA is TGTGCCAGCAGCTTAGCGGGGGGACAGTCCACCGGGGAGCTGTTTTTT. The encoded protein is CASSLAGGQSTGELFF.

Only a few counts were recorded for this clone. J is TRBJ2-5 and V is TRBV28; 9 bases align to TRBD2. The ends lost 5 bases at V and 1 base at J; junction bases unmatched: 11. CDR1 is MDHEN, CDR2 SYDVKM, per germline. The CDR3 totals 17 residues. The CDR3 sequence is CASSEFSGLASQETQYF. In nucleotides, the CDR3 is TGTGCCAGCAGTGAGTTTAGCGGACTAGCGAGCCAAGAGACCCAGTACTTC.

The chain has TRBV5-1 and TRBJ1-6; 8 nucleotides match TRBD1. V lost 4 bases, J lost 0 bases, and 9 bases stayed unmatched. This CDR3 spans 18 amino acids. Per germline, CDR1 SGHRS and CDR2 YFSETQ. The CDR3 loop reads CASSKEAGGRSYNSPLHF. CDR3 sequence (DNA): TGCGCCAGCAGCAAAGAGGCAGGGGGCCGCTCCTATAATTCACCCCTCCACTTT.

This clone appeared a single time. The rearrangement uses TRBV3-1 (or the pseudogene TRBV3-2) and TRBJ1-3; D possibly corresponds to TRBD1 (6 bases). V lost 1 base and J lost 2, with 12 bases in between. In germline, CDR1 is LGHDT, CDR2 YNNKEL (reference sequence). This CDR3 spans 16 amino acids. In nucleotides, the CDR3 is TGTGCCAGCAGCCAAGGTTTACAGGGAGCTGGAAACACCATATATTTT. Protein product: CASSQGLQGAGNTIYF.

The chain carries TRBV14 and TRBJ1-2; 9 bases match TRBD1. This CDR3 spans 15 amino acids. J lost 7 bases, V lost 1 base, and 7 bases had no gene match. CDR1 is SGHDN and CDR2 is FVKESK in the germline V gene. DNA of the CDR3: TGTGCCAGCAGCCAAGCAGGGACAGGGACGGGTGGCTACACCTTC. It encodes CASSQAGTGTGGYTF.

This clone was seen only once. CDR3: CASSLAGGGLNTEAFF. Here the CDR3 DNA reads TGTGCCAGCAGCCTGGCAGGGGGCGGATTAAACACTGAAGCTTTCTTT. This chain uses TRBV5-5 with TRBJ1-1, with 8 bases matching TRBD1. J was trimmed by 2 bases and V by 4 bases; bases with no gene match: 10. In germline, CDR1 is SGHKS, CDR2 YYEKEE (reference sequence). The CDR3 runs 16 residues.

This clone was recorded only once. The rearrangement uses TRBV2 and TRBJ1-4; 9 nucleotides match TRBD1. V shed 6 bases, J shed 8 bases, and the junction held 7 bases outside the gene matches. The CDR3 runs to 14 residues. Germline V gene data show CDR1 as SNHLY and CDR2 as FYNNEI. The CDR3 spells CASSGGQGHEKLFF. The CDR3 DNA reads TGTGCCAGCAGCGGGGGACAGGGACACGAAAAACTGTTTTTT.

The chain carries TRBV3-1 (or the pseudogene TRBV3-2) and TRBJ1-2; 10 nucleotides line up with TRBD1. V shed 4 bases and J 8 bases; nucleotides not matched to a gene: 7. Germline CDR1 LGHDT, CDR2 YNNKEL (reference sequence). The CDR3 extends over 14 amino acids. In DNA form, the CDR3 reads TGTGCCAGCAGCCTGGGACAGGGGACCAACGGCTACACCTTC. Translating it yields CASSLGQGTNGYTF.

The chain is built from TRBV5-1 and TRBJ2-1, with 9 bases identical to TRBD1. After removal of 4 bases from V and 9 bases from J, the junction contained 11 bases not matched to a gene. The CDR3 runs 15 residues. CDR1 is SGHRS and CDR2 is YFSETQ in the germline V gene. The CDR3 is CASSHTDRGAGEQFF. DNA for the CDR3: TGCGCCAGCAGCCACACGGACAGGGGTGCGGGTGAGCAGTTCTTC.

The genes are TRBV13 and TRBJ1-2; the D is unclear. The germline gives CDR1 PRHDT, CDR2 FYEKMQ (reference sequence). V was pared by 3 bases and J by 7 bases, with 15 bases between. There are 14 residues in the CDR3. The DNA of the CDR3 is TGTGCCAGCAGCTTCCCGGGAGTAGGTACTGGCTACACCTTC. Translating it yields CASSFPGVGTGYTF.

The CDR3 region is CAWSTGQGFYEQYF. The CDR3 DNA follows: TGTGCCTGGAGTACCGGACAGGGGTTCTACGAGCAGTACTTC. The V call is TRBV30, the J call TRBJ2-7, with 9 bases fitting TRBD1. The germline V gene has CDR1 GTSNPN and CDR2 SVGIG (reference sequence). The CDR3 covers 14 residues. The V and J ends lost 2 bases and 3 bases, in that order; junction bases with no gene match: 5.